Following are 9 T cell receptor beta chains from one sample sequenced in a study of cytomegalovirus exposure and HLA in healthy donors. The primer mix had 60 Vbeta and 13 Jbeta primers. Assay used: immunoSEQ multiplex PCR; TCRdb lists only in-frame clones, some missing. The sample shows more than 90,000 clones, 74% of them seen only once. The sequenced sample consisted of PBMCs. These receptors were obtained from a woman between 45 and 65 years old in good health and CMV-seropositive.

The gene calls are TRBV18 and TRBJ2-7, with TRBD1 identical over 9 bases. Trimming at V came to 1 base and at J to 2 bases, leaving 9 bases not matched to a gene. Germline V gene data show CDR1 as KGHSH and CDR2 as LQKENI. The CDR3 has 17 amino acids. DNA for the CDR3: TGTGCCAGCTCACCACGGGCCCTCGGGACAGGGACCTACGAGCAGTACTTC. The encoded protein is CASSPRALGTGTYEQYF.

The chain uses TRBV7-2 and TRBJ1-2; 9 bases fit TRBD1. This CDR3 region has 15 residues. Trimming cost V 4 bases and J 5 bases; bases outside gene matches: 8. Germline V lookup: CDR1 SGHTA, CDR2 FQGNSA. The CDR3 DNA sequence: TGTGCCAGCAGCTCAGGACAGGGGCCACTATATGGCTACACCTTC. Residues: CASSSGQGPLYGYTF. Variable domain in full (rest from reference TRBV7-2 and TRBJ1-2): GAGVSQSPSNKVTEKGKDVELRCDPISGHTALYWYRQSLGQGLEFLIYFQGNSAPDKSGLPSDRFSAERTGGSVSTLTIQRTQQEDSAVYLCASSSGQGPLYGYTFGSGTRLTVV.

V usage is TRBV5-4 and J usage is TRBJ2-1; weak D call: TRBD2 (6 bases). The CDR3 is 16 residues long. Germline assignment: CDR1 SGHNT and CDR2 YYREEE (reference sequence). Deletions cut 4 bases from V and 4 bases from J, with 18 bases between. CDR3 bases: TGTGCCAGCAGCCATCCGGATCGCGGGGCGTACAATGAGCAGTTCTTC. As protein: CASSHPDRGAYNEQFF.

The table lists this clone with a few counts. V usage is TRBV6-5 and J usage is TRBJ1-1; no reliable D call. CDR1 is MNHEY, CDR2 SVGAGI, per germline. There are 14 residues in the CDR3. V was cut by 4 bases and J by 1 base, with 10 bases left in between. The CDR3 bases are TGTGCCAGCAGTTTGGAGCCCCGGAACACTGAAGCTTTCTTT. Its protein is CASSLEPRNTEAFF.

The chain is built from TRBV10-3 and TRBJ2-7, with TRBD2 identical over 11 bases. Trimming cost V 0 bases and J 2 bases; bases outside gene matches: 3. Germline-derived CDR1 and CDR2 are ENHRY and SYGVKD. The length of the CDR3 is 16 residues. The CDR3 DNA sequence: TGTGCCATCAGTGAGTCCACTAGCGGGAGTACCTACGAGCAGTACTTC. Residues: CAISESTSGSTYEQYF.

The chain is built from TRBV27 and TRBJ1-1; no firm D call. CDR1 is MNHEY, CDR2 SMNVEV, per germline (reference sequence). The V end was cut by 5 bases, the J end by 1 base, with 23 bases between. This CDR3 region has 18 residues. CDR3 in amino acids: CASSNGGIGPMRNTEAFF. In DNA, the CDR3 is TGTGCCAGCAGTAATGGAGGGATCGGGCCCATGCGGAACACTGAAGCTTTCTTT.

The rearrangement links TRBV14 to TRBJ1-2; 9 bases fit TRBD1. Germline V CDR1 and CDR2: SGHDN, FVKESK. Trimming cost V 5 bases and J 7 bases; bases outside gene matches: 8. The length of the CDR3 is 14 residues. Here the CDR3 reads CASSGGQGVSGYTF. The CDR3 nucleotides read TGTGCCAGCAGCGGGGGACAGGGTGTGAGTGGCTACACCTTC.

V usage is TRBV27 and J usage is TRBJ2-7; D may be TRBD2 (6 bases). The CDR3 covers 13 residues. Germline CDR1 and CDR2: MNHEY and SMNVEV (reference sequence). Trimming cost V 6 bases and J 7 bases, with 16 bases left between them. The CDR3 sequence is CASSPTQAGEQYF. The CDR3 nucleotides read TGTGCCAGCAGCCCGACCCAGGCGGGGGAGCAGTACTTC.

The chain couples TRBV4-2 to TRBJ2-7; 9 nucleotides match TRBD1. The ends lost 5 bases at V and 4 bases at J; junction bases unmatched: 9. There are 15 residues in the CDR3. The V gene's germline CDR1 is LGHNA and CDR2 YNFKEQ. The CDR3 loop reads CASSSRDRAPYEQYF. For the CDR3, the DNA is TGTGCCAGCAGCTCCCGGGACAGGGCGCCATACGAGCAGTACTTC.